This paragraph covers one TCR beta chain sequence. The antigen is undetermined. This sample was taken from a study of T-cell memory formation after mild COVID-19. Background on the study: Most TCR clusters belonged to a single donor. The study's findings and limits: The main location of contracting CD4+ clones was CM and EM, and that of contracting CD8+ clones was EMRA. Day 15 to 85 contracting clones showed balanced CD4/CD8; day 15 to 37 expanders favored CD4+.

With 2 bases clipped from V and 5 bases from J, the junction kept 8 bases outside the gene matches. CDR3 size: 16 residues. CDR1 is SGHDN and CDR2 is FVKESK in the germline V gene. A 5'RACE reaction primed in the constant segment made cDNA libraries of TCR alpha and TCR beta, and these carried sample barcodes and UMIs. From the 5' RACE reads, TCRdb called clonotypes with MiXCR, one entry per CDR3 protein. The sample shows 550,000 to 700,000 distinct CDR3 sequences, 17% of them seen only once. This chain links TRBV14 with TRBJ2-2, with 7 bases identical to TRBD2. The TCR was taken from an adult woman who had mild COVID-19 (a few samples of this study predate the infection). Cell type and time point are not known. The sequencing input was PBMCs or a T cell subset sorted from them (not recorded which). The CDR3 here is CASSQWGGLGTGELFF. The CDR3 nucleotides are TGTGCCAGCAGCCAATGGGGAGGGCTTGGAACCGGGGAGCTGTTTTTT.